This TCR beta chain was found in a study of blood T cell repertoires in COVID-19. The CDR3 runs 13 residues. The V end was cut by 5 bases, the J end by 6 bases, with 13 bases between. Germline CDR1 SGHTA, CDR2 FQGTGA. Only in-frame clones appear in the TCRdb table, and some are missing; sequencing was by immunoSEQ multiplex PCR. The table has tens of thousands of clones, around 86% seen once. Input material: peripheral blood. The rearrangement links TRBV7-3 to TRBJ2-5; perhaps TRBD1 as D (6 bases). The sequence came from a human donor in a cohort sampled during active COVID-19. CDR3 amino acids: CASSQDQGKTQYF. CDR3 sequence (DNA): TGTGCCAGCAGCCAAGACCAGGGGAAGACCCAGTACTTC.